These 24 T cell receptor beta chains originate from one sample sequenced in a study of T cell responses to AZD1222 COVID-19 vaccine. Some clones are missing from TCRdb's copy, which holds only in-frame ones; the method was immunoSEQ multiplex PCR. Among about 140,000 clones listed, around 90% were seen once. Source: peripheral blood, taken 28 days after the second AZD1222 dose. All receptors come from an adult who received the AZD1222 COVID-19 vaccine.

As DNA, the CDR3 is TGTGCCACCAGCAGAGATGGGACTAGCCCCGTGATCAGGTCCAATGAGCAGTTCTTC. This codes for CATSRDGTSPVIRSNEQFF. V usage is TRBV15 and J usage is TRBJ2-1; TRBD2 matches 9 bases. The V gene end was trimmed by 0 bases and the J gene end by 6 bases; junction bases not matched to a gene: 15. The CDR3 is 19 amino acids. CDR1 is LNHNV, CDR2 YYDKDF, per germline (reference sequence).

The V gene is TRBV7-9, the J gene TRBJ2-5; 7 positions agree with TRBD1. The germline V gene encodes CDR1 SEHNR and CDR2 FQNEAQ (reference sequence). Losses at the gene ends were 1 base for V and 4 bases for J; bases not matched to a gene: 3. The CDR3 length is 14 residues. The CDR3 DNA reads TGTGCCAGCAGCTTAGATACAGGGGCAGAGACCCAGTACTTC. Translating it yields CASSLDTGAETQYF.

The V call is TRBV5-6, the J call TRBJ2-1, with TRBD2 identical over 12 bases. The CDR3 loop spans 15 amino acids. With 0 bases clipped from V and 9 bases from J, the junction kept 4 bases outside the gene matches. Germline values: CDR1 SGHDT, CDR2 YYEEEE. The CDR3 DNA reads TGTGCCAGCAGCTTGGTACCTAGCGGGAGGGGTGAGCAGTTCTTC. Translated: CASSLVPSGRGEQFF.

V and J are TRBV3-1 (or the pseudogene TRBV3-2) and TRBJ1-2; tentatively, D is TRBD1 (6 bases). CDR1 and CDR2 (germline): LGHDT, YNNKEL (reference sequence). V shed 0 bases and J shed 1 base, with 15 bases lying between them. The CDR3 spans 17 residues. In DNA, the CDR3 is TGTGCCAGCAGCCAAGACAGGGGAACTGGAATTAACTATGGCTACACCTTC. It yields the protein CASSQDRGTGINYGYTF.

This chain uses TRBV27 with TRBJ2-2; 9 bases are a match to TRBD2. The germline V gene has CDR1 MNHEY and CDR2 SMNVEV (reference sequence). The CDR3 has 14 residues. V gave up 8 bases and J gave up 5 bases; unmatched junction bases: 6. CDR3 in DNA: TGTGCCAGCCGGGCGGGAGGGCCTACCGGGGAGCTGTTTTTT. Amino acid sequence: CASRAGGPTGELFF.

V and J are TRBV7-9 and TRBJ2-4; D is tentatively TRBD1 or TRBD2 (5 bases each). The CDR3 loop spans 12 amino acids. Looked up from germline, CDR1 is SEHNR and CDR2 is FQNEAQ (reference sequence). Between the trimmed V and J ends, which lost 3 bases and 13 bases, there was a span of 13 bases. CDR3 loop: CASSLDRDPQYF. The CDR3 DNA follows: TGTGCCAGCAGCTTGGACCGGGACCCGCAGTACTTC.

The chain couples TRBV7-3 to TRBJ1-2; D gene uncertain. The CDR3 totals 13 residues. V gave up 5 bases and J gave up 3 bases, with 10 bases separating them. Germline CDR1 is SGHTA and CDR2 is FQGTGA. DNA of the CDR3: TGTGCCAGCAGCCCGGCGCCGGACTATGGCTACACCTTC. This codes for CASSPAPDYGYTF. The variable domain in full, completed from reference TRBV7-3 and TRBJ1-2, reads GAGVSQTPSNKVTEKGKYVELRCDPISGHTALYWYRQSLGQGPEFLIYFQGTGAADDSGLPNDRFFAVRPEGSVSTLKIQRTERGDSAVYLCASSPAPDYGYTFGSGTRLTVV.

This clone was recorded once. The rearrangement uses TRBV7-2 and TRBJ2-2, with no clear D. The CDR3 covers 14 residues. V was pared by 2 bases and J by 5 bases, with 9 bases between. Germline assignment: CDR1 SGHTA and CDR2 FQGNSA. CDR3 in amino acids: CASSLITVTGELFF. In DNA, the CDR3 is TGTGCCAGCAGCTTAATTACAGTGACCGGGGAGCTGTTTTTT.

The chain couples TRBV10-1 to TRBJ2-2; 12 nucleotides agree with TRBD2. Germline values: CDR1 WNHNN, CDR2 SYGVQD (reference sequence). This CDR3 is built from 21 residues. V shed 8 bases and J 4 bases; nucleotides not matched to a gene: 23. The CDR3: CASPHGGGTSGHRNPTGELFF. The DNA of the CDR3 is TGCGCCAGCCCACATGGTGGGGGGACTAGCGGGCATAGAAACCCCACCGGGGAGCTGTTTTTT.

The chain recombines TRBV6-5 with TRBJ1-1, with 8 positions matching TRBD1. The CDR3 covers 13 residues. Unmatched junction bases numbered 8, after V lost 8 bases and J lost 6 bases. Germline CDR1 is MNHEY and CDR2 is SVGAGI. The DNA of the CDR3 is TGTGCCAGCCTCAGGGGGCGAACCTCTGAAGCTTTCTTT. Its translation is CASLRGRTSEAFF.

The table lists this clone with a few counts. The rearrangement joins TRBV7-2 to TRBJ2-3; 8 bases are a match to TRBD2. CDR1 and CDR2 from the germline V gene are SGHTA and FQGNSA. Losses at the gene ends were 0 bases for V and 14 bases for J; bases not matched to a gene: 10. The CDR3 extends over 14 amino acids. CDR3 DNA sequence: TGTGCCAGCAGCTTAGCGAGCGGGAGCCCAGTTCGGTATTTT. Residues: CASSLASGSPVRYF.

This chain links TRBV9 with TRBJ1-1, with TRBD1 identical over 9 bases. Germline CDR1 and CDR2: SGDLS and YYNGEE. This CDR3 is built from 16 residues. Trimming removed 4 bases from V and 1 base from J; junction bases left unmatched: 8. Written as DNA, the CDR3 is TGTGCCAGCAGCCCAACCACAGGGGGCCGGAACACTGAAGCTTTCTTT. It encodes CASSPTTGGRNTEAFF.

This chain uses TRBV9 with TRBJ1-3, with D maybe TRBD1 (5 bases). Germline-derived CDR1 and CDR2 are SGDLS and YYNGEE. The V end was cut by 0 bases, the J end by 4 bases, with 5 bases between. The CDR3 runs to 13 residues. CDR3 loop: CASSVGGGNTIYF. The CDR3 DNA follows: TGTGCCAGCAGCGTAGGGGGGGGAAACACCATATATTTT.

The V gene is TRBV9, the J gene TRBJ2-4; 7 nucleotides line up with TRBD2. The length of the CDR3 is 15 residues. V lost 3 bases, J lost 0 bases, and 3 bases stayed unmatched. The germline gives CDR1 SGDLS, CDR2 YYNGEE. The CDR3 protein is CASSDGRGAKNIQYF. The CDR3 DNA follows: TGTGCCAGCAGCGATGGGAGGGGAGCCAAAAACATTCAGTACTTC.

The chain is built from TRBV7-2 and TRBJ1-1; D may be TRBD1 (6 bases). The CDR3 runs to 14 residues. The V end was cut by 5 bases, the J end by 7 bases, with 17 bases between. Per the germline V gene, CDR1 is SGHTA and CDR2 is FQGNSA. The CDR3, as DNA: TGTGCCAGCAGCACCCCAGGGGATTATGGTGAAGCTTTCTTT. This sequence encodes CASSTPGDYGEAFF.

The chain carries TRBV5-8 and TRBJ2-1; a possible D gene is TRBD1 (6 bases). Germline CDR1 reads SGHTS; CDR2 reads YDEGEE. The CDR3 sequence is 17 residues long. V dropped 4 bases and J dropped 1 base, with 18 bases sitting between them. In DNA, the CDR3 is TGTGCCAGCAGCCAGGGGCCGAGTAGTTCGTCCTACAATGAGCAGTTCTTC. It encodes CASSQGPSSSSYNEQFF.

This chain links TRBV14 with TRBJ1-1; D uncertain. The germline V gene encodes CDR1 SGHDN and CDR2 FVKESK. V was cut by 2 bases and J by 1 base, with 5 bases left in between. CDR3 length: 13 residues. CDR3 sequence reads: CASSQQRNTEAFF. The CDR3 DNA is TGTGCCAGCAGCCAACAACGGAACACTGAAGCTTTCTTT.

The chain links TRBV7-3 to TRBJ2-5, with 8 bases fitting TRBD2. CDR3 length: 15 residues. V trimming: 2 bases; J trimming: 5 bases; junction bases outside the gene matches: 7. Germline V gene data show CDR1 as SGHTA and CDR2 as FQGTGA. The CDR3 spells CASSLAAGGRETQYF. Written as DNA, the CDR3 is TGTGCCAGCAGCTTAGCGGCGGGAGGACGCGAGACCCAGTACTTC.

The chain combines TRBV12-3 or TRBV12-4 with TRBJ1-1; D is possibly TRBD1 (6 bases). Trimming cost V 6 bases and J 4 bases, with 12 bases left between them. The CDR3 is 13 amino acids. The CDR3 nucleotides read TGTGCCAGCAGCCGAACAGGGCCCACTGAAGCTTTCTTT. It translates to CASSRTGPTEAFF.

The chain is built from TRBV9 and TRBJ1-2; D might be TRBD1 (5 bases). Looked up from germline, CDR1 is SGDLS and CDR2 is YYNGEE. Deletions cut 3 bases from V and 5 bases from J, with 17 bases between. This CDR3 region has 15 residues. The CDR3 sequence is CASSGYRHFGYGYTF. The DNA of the CDR3 is TGTGCCAGCAGCGGCTACAGGCACTTTGGGTATGGCTACACCTTC.

CDR3: CASSFGSGDTQYF. In nucleotides, the CDR3 is TGTGCCAGCAGCTTTGGGAGCGGTGATACGCAGTATTTT. The J gene is TRBJ2-3, the V gene TRBV7-3, with a possible D match to TRBD2 (5 bases). The CDR3 runs 13 residues. From germline, CDR1 is SGHTA and CDR2 FQGTGA. Trimming pared 3 bases from V and 6 bases from J, leaving 10 bases between. The full variable domain, its missing parts supplied by reference TRBV7-3 and TRBJ2-3, is GAGVSQTPSNKVTEKGKYVELRCDPISGHTALYWYRQSLGQGPEFLIYFQGTGAADDSGLPNDRFFAVRPEGSVSTLKIQRTERGDSAVYLCASSFGSGDTQYFGPGTRLTVL.

This CDR3 reads CASSESRTDVNEQFF. CDR3 bases: TGTGCCAGCAGTGAGAGTAGGACAGACGTCAATGAGCAGTTCTTC. The V call is TRBV2, the J call TRBJ2-1; D perhaps matches TRBD1 (6 bases). Germline CDR1 SNHLY, CDR2 FYNNEI. Trimming took off 3 bases at V and 6 bases at J, with 15 bases between the two ends. The CDR3 has 15 amino acids.

The V gene is TRBV7-9, the J gene TRBJ2-3; possibly TRBD1 or TRBD2 for D (5 bases each). With 5 bases removed from V and 5 bases from J, the gap between germline ends came to 11 bases. The germline gives CDR1 SEHNR, CDR2 FQNEAQ (reference sequence). The CDR3 covers 13 residues. CDR3 nucleotide sequence: TGTGCCAGCAGCCTAGTGGGGGTAGATACGCAGTATTTT. Translation gives CASSLVGVDTQYF.

J is TRBJ2-7 and V is TRBV5-8, with D perhaps assigned TRBD1 or TRBD2 (5 bases each). V was trimmed by 3 bases and J by 2 bases, leaving 12 bases between them. The CDR3 loop spans 14 amino acids. CDR1 is SGHTS, CDR2 YDEGEE, per germline. The CDR3 region is CASSSRDRAYEQYF. Written as DNA, the CDR3 is TGTGCCAGCAGCTCCCGGGACCGAGCCTACGAGCAGTACTTC.